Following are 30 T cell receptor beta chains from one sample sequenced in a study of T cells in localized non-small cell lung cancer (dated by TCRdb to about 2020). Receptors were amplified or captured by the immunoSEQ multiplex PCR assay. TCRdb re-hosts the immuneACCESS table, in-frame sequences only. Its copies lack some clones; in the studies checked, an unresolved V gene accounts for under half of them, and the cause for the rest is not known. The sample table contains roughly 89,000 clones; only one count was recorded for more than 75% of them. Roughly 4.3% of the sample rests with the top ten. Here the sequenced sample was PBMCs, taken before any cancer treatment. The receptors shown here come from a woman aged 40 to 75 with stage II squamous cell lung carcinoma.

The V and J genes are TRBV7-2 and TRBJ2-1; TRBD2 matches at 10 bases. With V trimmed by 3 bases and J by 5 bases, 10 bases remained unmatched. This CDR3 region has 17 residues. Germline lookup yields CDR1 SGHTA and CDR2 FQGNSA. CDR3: CASSLRIPGLANNEQFF. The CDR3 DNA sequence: TGTGCCAGCAGCTTGAGAATTCCGGGACTAGCGAACAATGAGCAGTTCTTC.

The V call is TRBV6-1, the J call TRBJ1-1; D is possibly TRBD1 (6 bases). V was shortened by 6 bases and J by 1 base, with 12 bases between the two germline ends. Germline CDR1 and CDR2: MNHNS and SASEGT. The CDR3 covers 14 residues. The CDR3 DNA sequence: TGTGCCAGCAGACACGGGACACCGAACACTGAAGCTTTCTTT. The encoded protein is CASRHGTPNTEAFF.

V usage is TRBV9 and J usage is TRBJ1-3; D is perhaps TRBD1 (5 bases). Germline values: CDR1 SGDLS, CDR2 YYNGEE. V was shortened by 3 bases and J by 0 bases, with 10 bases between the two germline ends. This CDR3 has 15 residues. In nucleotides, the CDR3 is TGTGCCAGCAGCGACACAGGATACTCTGGAAACACCATATATTTT. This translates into CASSDTGYSGNTIYF.

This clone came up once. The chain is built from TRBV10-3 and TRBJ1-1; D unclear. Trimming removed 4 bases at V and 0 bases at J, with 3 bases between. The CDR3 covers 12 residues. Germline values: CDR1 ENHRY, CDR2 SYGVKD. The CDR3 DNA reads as TGTGCCATCAGTGGACTGAACACTGAAGCTTTCTTT. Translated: CAISGLNTEAFF.

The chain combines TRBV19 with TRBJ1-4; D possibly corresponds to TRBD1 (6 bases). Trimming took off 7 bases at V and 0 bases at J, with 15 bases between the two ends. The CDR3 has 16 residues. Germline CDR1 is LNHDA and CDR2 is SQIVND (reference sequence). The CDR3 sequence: CASTRRGTATNEKLFF. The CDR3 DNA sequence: TGTGCCAGTACTAGAAGGGGGACTGCAACTAATGAAAAACTGTTTTTT.

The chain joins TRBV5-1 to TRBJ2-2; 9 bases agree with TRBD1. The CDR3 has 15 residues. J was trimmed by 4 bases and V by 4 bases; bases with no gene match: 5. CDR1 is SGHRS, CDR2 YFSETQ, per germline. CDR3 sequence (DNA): TGCGCCAGCAGCCGGGACAGGGAAATCACCGGGGAGCTGTTTTTT. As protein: CASSRDREITGELFF.

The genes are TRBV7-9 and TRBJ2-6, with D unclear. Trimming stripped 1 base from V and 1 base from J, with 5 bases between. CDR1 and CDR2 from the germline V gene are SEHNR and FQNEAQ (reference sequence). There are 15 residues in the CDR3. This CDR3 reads CASSLVGSGANVLTF. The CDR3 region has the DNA TGTGCCAGCAGCTTAGTTGGGTCTGGGGCCAACGTCCTGACTTTC.

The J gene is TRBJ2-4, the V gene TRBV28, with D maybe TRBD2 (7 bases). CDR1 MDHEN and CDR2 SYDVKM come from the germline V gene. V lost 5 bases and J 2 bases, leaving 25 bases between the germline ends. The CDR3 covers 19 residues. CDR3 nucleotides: TGTGCCAGCAGTCTGGGGGCGGGGGCCTTGAGGGTAACCAAAAACATTCAGTACTTC. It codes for CASSLGAGALRVTKNIQYF. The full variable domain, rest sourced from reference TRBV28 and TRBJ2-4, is DVKVTQSSRYLVKRTGEKVFLECVQDMDHENMFWYRQDPGLGLRLIYFSYDVKMKEKGDIPEGYSVSREKKERFSLILESASTNQTSMYLCASSLGAGALRVTKNIQYFGAGTRLSVL.

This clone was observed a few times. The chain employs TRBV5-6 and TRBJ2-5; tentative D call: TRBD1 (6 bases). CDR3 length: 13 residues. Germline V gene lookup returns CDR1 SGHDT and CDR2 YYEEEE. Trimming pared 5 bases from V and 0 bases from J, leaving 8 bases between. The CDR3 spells CASSWDNQETQYF. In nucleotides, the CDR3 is TGTGCCAGCAGTTGGGACAACCAAGAGACCCAGTACTTC. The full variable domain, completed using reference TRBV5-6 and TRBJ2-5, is DAGVTQSPTHLIKTRGQQVTLRCSPKSGHDTVSWYQQALGQGPQFIFQYYEEEERQRGNFPDRFSGHQFPNYSSELNVNALLLGDSALYLCASSWDNQETQYFGPGTRLLVL.

CDR3 DNA: TGTGCCAGCAGCTTGGGTGGGGCGAGGAACACTGAAGCTTTCTTT. This translates into CASSLGGARNTEAFF. The chain recombines TRBV5-4 with TRBJ1-1; possibly TRBD1 for D (5 bases). In germline, CDR1 is SGHNT, CDR2 YYREEE (reference sequence). The CDR3 loop spans 15 amino acids. Trimming took 0 bases from V and 1 from J, leaving 10 bases between them.

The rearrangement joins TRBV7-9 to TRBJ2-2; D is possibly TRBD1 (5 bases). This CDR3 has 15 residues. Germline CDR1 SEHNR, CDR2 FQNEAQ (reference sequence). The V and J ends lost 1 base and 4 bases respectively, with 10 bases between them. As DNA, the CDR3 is TGTGCCAGCAGCTTAGGGGGCCTTAGCACCGGGGAGCTGTTTTTT. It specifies CASSLGGLSTGELFF.

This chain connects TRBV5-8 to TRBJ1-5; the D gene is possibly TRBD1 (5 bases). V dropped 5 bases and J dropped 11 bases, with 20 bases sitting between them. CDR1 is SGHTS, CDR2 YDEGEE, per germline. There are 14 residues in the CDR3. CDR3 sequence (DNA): TGTGCCAGCAGTTCCCCGGGGACGCGTAAGGCCCAGCATTTT. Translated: CASSSPGTRKAQHF.

DNA for the CDR3: TGTGCCAGCAGCTTAGGAGGGGGGCGGGTCGAGCAGTACTTC. Protein: CASSLGGGRVEQYF. The rearrangement uses TRBV7-9 and TRBJ2-7; perhaps D is TRBD1 or TRBD2 (6 bases each). From germline, CDR1 is SEHNR and CDR2 FQNEAQ (reference sequence). The CDR3 consists of 14 residues. V lost 1 base, J lost 6 bases, and 13 bases lay in between.

CDR3 sequence: CASSQGGPTLNTEAFF. CDR3 DNA sequence: TGCGCCAGCAGCCAAGGGGGACCCACCCTGAACACTGAAGCTTTCTTT. This chain links TRBV4-1 with TRBJ1-1, with D possibly matching TRBD1 (5 bases). In germline, CDR1 is MGHRA, CDR2 YSYEKL. The CDR3 runs to 16 residues. Trimming took 1 base from V and 0 from J, leaving 12 bases between them.

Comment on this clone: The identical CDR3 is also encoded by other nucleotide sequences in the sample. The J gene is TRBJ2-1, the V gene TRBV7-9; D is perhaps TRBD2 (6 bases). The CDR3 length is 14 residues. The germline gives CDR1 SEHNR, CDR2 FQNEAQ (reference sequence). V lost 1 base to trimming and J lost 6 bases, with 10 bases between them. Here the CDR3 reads CASSLGGRSNEQFF. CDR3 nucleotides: TGTGCCAGCAGCTTAGGTGGGAGGAGCAATGAGCAGTTCTTC.

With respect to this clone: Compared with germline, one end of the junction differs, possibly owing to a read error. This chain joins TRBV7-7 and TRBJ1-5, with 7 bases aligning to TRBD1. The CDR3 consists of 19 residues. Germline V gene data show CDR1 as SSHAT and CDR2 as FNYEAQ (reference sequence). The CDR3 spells CASSLIGQGGALSNQPQHF. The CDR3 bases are TGTGCTAGCAGCTTAATCGGTCAGGGGGGTGCTCTCAGCAATCAGCCCCAGCATTTT.

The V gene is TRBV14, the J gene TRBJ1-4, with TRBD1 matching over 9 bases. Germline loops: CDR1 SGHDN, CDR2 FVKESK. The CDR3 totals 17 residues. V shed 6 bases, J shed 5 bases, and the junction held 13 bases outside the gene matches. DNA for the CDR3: TGTGCCAGCAGTCACACGGGACAGGGCCGTACCAATGAAAAACTGTTTTTT. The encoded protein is CASSHTGQGRTNEKLFF.

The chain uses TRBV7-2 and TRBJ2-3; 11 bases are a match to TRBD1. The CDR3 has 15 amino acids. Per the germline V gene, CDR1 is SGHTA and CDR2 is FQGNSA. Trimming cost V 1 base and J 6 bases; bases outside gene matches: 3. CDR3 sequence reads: CASSLGTGGYDTQYF. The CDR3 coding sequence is TGTGCCAGCAGCTTAGGGACAGGGGGCTACGATACGCAGTATTTT. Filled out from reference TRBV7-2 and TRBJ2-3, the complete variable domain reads GAGVSQSPSNKVTEKGKDVELRCDPISGHTALYWYRQSLGQGLEFLIYFQGNSAPDKSGLPSDRFSAERTGGSVSTLTIQRTQQEDSAVYLCASSLGTGGYDTQYFGPGTRLTVL.

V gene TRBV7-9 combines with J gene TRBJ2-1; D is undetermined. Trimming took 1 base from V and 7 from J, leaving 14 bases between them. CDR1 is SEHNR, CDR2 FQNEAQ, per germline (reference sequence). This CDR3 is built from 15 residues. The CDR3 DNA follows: TGTGCCAGCAGCTTAGGTGGGCCCGGAGAGAATGAGCAGTTCTTC. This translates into CASSLGGPGENEQFF.

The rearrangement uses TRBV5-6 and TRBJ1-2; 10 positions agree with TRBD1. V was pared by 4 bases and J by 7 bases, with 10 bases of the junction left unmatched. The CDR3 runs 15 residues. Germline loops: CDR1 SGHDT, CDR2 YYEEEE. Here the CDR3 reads CASSGDRGRPGGYTF. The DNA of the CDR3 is TGTGCCAGCAGCGGTGACAGGGGGCGCCCCGGTGGCTACACCTTC.

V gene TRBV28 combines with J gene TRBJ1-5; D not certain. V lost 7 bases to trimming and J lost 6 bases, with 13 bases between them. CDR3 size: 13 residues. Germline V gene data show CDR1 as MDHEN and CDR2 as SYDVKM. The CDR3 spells CASTPTGAQPQHF. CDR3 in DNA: TGTGCCAGCACCCCTACGGGCGCTCAGCCCCAGCATTTT.

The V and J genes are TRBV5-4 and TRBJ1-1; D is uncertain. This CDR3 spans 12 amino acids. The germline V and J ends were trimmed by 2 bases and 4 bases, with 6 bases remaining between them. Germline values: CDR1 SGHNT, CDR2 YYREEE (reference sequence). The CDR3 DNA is TGTGCCAGCAGCTTTCTAAGCACTGAAGCTTTCTTT. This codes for CASSFLSTEAFF.

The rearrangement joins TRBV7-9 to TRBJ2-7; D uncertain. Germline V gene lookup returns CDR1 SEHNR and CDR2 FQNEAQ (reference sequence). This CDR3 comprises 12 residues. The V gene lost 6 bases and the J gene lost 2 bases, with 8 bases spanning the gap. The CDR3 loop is CASSFITYEQYF. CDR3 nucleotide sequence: TGTGCCAGCAGTTTCATCACCTACGAGCAGTACTTC.

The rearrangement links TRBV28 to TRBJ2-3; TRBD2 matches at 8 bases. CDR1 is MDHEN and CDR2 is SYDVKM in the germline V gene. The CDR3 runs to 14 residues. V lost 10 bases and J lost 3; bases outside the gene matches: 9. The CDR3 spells CATLPGGLTDTQYF. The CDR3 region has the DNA TGTGCCACCCTTCCGGGGGGGCTGACAGATACGCAGTATTTT.

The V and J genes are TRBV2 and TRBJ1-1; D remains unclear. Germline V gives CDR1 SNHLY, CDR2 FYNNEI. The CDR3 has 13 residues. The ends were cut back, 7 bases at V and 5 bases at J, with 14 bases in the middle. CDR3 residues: CASTFAGRTEAFF. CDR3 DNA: TGTGCCAGCACTTTCGCGGGTCGGACTGAAGCTTTCTTT.

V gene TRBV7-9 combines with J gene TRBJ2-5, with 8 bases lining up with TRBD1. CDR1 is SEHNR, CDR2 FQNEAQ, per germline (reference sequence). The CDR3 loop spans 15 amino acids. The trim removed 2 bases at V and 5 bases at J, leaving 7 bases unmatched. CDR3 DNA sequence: TGTGCCAGCAGCTTAACCCAGGACAGGGTTGAGACCCAGTACTTC. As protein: CASSLTQDRVETQYF.

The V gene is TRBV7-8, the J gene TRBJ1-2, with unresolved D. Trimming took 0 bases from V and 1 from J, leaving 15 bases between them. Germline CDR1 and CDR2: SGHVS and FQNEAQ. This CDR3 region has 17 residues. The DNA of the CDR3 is TGTGCCAGCAGCTTAGCGTACGCGGGCGGGAATAACTATGGCTACACCTTC. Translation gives CASSLAYAGGNNYGYTF. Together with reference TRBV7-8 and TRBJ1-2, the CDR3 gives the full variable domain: GAGVSQSPRYKVAKRGQDVALRCDPISGHVSLFWYQQALGQGPEFLTYFQNEAQLDKSGLPSDRFFAERPEGSVSTLKIQRTQQEDSAVYLCASSLAYAGGNNYGYTFGSGTRLTVV.

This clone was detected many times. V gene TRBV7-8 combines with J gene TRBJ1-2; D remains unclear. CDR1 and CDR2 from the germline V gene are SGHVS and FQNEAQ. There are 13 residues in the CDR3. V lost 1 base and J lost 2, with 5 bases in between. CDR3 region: CASSLEQNYGYTF. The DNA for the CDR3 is TGTGCCAGCAGCTTAGAACAAAACTATGGCTACACCTTC.

CDR3: CASSYPDRYGYTF. The CDR3 DNA reads TGCGCCAGCAGCTATCCGGATCGCTATGGCTACACCTTC. The chain joins TRBV5-1 to TRBJ1-2; D not resolved. Germline CDR1 is SGHRS and CDR2 is YFSETQ. The CDR3 is made up of 13 amino acids. Trimming left V 3 bases short and J 4 bases short, with 10 bases between.

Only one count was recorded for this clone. CDR3 nucleotides: TGTGCCAGCTCACCAGGGTCCGGGACTGGAAACACCATATATTTT. Translating it yields CASSPGSGTGNTIYF. The rearrangement uses TRBV18 and TRBJ1-3; D gene unclear. CDR3 length: 15 amino acids. Trimming removed 2 bases at V and 2 bases at J, with 10 bases between. Germline CDR1 reads KGHSH; CDR2 reads LQKENI.